A selection of T cell receptor beta chains follows, all from one sample in a study of type 1 regulatory T cells. From the reads, TCRdb called clonotypes with MiXCR, one entry per CDR3 protein. The repertoire includes 80,000 to 100,000 distinct CDR3 sequences, 25% to 40% of them detected once, and approximately 2.2% sits in the top ten. The sequencing sample was made of CD4+ T cells, either the whole sample or a sorted fraction (not recorded which). Receptor source: a human donor in good health. Both conserved end residues are part of each CDR3. Each record gives: V gene, D gene, clone size, J gene, CDR3 protein, CDR3 DNA. A D gene is named only where the DNA matches it firmly. Size values are once, few and many counts, or a class for expanded clones, and some rows have none.

TRBV12-3/TRBV12-4	.	.	TRBJ2-7	CASSPTDYEQYF	TGTGCCAGCAGCCCGACGGACTACGAGCAGTACTTC
TRBV25-1	TRBD1	few	TRBJ1-6	CASSEWTGNNSPLHF	TGTGCCAGCAGTGAGTGGACAGGGAATAATTCACCCCTCCACTTT
TRBV28	.	.	TRBJ1-5	CASSLGSRGYSNQPQHF	TGTGCCAGCAGTTTGGGGAGCAGGGGCTATAGCAATCAGCCCCAGCATTTT
TRBV29-1	TRBD1	few	TRBJ2-1	CSGTGGLNYNEQFF	TGCAGCGGGACAGGGGGCCTGAACTACAATGAGCAGTTCTTC
TRBV7-6	.	.	TRBJ2-1	CASSLVRRDEQFF	TGTGCCAGCAGCTTAGTAAGAAGGGATGAGCAGTTCTTC
TRBV20-1	TRBD2	many	TRBJ2-3	CSAYSGSPTDTQYF	TGCAGTGCGTATAGCGGGAGTCCTACAGATACGCAGTATTTT
TRBV15	.	few	TRBJ2-6	CATSRDQLGRGSGANVLTF	TGTGCCACCAGCAGAGATCAATTAGGACGAGGCTCTGGGGCCAACGTCCTGACTTTC
TRBV5-1	.	few	TRBJ1-5	CASSLTGTADQPQHF	TGCGCCAGCAGCTTGACCGGGACTGCCGATCAGCCCCAGCATTTT
TRBV12-5	.	.	TRBJ2-5	CASGLVLTDQETQYF	TGTGCTAGTGGTTTGGTACTAACAGACCAAGAGACCCAGTACTTC
TRBV9	.	.	TRBJ1-2	CASSVDGPPGYTF	TGTGCCAGCAGCGTTGACGGACCACCCGGCTACACCTTC
TRBV6-2/TRBV6-3	TRBD2	few	TRBJ2-1	CASRNSGGPYNEQFF	TGTGCCAGCAGAAATAGCGGGGGGCCCTACAATGAGCAGTTCTTC
TRBV20-1	.	.	TRBJ1-1	CSASPGPLAFF	TGCAGTGCTAGTCCTGGACCGCTAGCTTTCTTT
TRBV20-1	TRBD2	.	TRBJ2-1	CSARDTGTSGRHNEQFF	TGCAGTGCTAGAGACACCGGGACTAGCGGGAGACACAATGAGCAGTTCTTC
TRBV6-5	TRBD1	few	TRBJ2-7	CASSYTQTGTYEQYF	TGTGCCAGCAGTTATACCCAGACAGGGACCTACGAGCAGTACTTC
TRBV12-3/TRBV12-4	TRBD1	.	TRBJ2-7	CASSYGQAVEQYF	TGTGCCAGCAGTTACGGACAGGCTGTTGAGCAGTACTTC
TRBV20-1	.	few	TRBJ1-5	CSARRTMNQPQHF	TGCAGTGCTAGACGGACAATGAATCAGCCCCAGCATTTT
TRBV10-3	.	once	TRBJ2-5	CAISEQGTNQETQYF	TGTGCCATCAGTGAACAGGGAACCAACCAAGAGACCCAGTACTTC
TRBV20-1	.	.	TRBJ2-7	CSALLGISYEQYF	TGCAGTGCCCTGCTAGGGATCTCCTACGAGCAGTACTTC
TRBV3-1	.	.	TRBJ2-7	CASSQAGVNEQYF	TGTGCCAGCAGCCAAGCGGGAGTGAACGAGCAGTACTTC